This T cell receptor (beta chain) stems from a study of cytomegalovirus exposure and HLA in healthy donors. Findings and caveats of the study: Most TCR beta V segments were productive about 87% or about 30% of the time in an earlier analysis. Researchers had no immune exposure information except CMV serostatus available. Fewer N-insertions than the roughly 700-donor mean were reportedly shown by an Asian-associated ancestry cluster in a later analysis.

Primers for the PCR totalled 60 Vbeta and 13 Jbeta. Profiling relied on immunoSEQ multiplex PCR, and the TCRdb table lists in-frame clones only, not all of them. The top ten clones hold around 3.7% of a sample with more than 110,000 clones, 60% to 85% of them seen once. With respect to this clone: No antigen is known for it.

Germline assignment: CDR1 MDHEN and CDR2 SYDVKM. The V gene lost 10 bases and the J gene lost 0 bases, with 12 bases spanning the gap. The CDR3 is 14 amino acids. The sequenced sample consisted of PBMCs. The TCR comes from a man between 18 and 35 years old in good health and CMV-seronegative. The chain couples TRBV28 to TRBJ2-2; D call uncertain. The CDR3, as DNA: TGTGCCACCGCGACATACGCGAACACCGGGGAGCTGTTTTTT. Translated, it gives CATATYANTGELFF.